What follows describes a single T cell receptor beta chain. Antigen: not known. This specimen comes from a study of T cell repertoires in cytomegalovirus infection. Study-wide results and caveats: CMV carriers having the relevant HLA were flagged by cumulative public TCR beta family frequency.

Germline V lookup: CDR1 MNHEY, CDR2 SVGAGI. V lost 7 bases and J lost 4, with 13 bases in between. The CDR3 length is 14 residues. TCRdb redid the calling of the reads with MiXCR, one entry per CDR3 protein. The data show about 890,000 distinct CDR3 sequences, about 33% seen once. The chain recombines TRBV6-5 with TRBJ1-4; D unresolved. This TCR derives from a human donor in good health (CMV status not recorded). Some clones in this sample may be carry-over from other donors' samples. The sequencing used cultured CD8+ T cells from PBMCs, collected from culture after CMV antigen stimulation. CDR3 coding DNA: TGTGCCAGCACCACTATGGGGAGTAATGAAAAACTGTTTTTT. Its protein product is CASTTMGSNEKLFF.